The 8 T cell receptor beta chains in this list originate from one sample, sequenced in a study of blood T cell repertoires in COVID-19. The data were produced by immunoSEQ multiplex PCR, yet TCRdb's version contains in-frame clones alone and is incomplete. The table includes 300,000 to 350,000 clones, almost 90% detected once. The sequenced material came from peripheral blood. The receptor source for this set is a woman aged 25-40 years with COVID-19, enrolled during active disease.

The V gene is TRBV7-2, the J gene TRBJ1-1; perhaps TRBD1 as D (5 bases). The germline V gene encodes CDR1 SGHTA and CDR2 FQGNSA. This CDR3 is 15 amino acids long. The V and J ends lost 1 base and 1 base respectively, with 10 bases between them. CDR3 coding DNA: TGTGCCAGCAGCTTAGATTCTGACAGGAACACTGAAGCTTTCTTT. This encodes CASSLDSDRNTEAFF.

The chain joins TRBV19 to TRBJ2-5, with 7 bases identical to TRBD1. CDR1 is LNHDA and CDR2 is SQIVND in the germline V gene (reference sequence). This CDR3 comprises 14 residues. V lost 6 bases to trimming and J lost 5 bases; unmatched junction nucleotides: 9. The CDR3 reads CASSLGQRHETQYF. In DNA, the CDR3 is TGTGCCAGTAGCCTGGGACAGCGTCATGAGACCCAGTACTTC.

The rearrangement links TRBV7-2 to TRBJ2-3, with D perhaps matching TRBD2 (6 bases). This CDR3 comprises 17 residues. V was cut by 1 base and J by 3 bases, with 17 bases left in between. Per germline, CDR1 SGHTA and CDR2 FQGNSA. CDR3 nucleotides: TGTGCCAGCAGCTTAGGAAGCGGGTTGCCTGTGACAGATACGCAGTATTTT. Amino acids: CASSLGSGLPVTDTQYF.

The rearrangement uses TRBV12-3 or TRBV12-4 and TRBJ2-2; no firm D call. V was trimmed by 1 base and J by 4 bases, leaving 4 bases between them. This CDR3 region has 13 residues. For the CDR3, the DNA is TGTGCCAGCAGTTTAGAACTCACCGGGGAGCTGTTTTTT. It yields the protein CASSLELTGELFF.

The chain is built from TRBV27 and TRBJ2-2; 11 bases are shared with TRBD2. The CDR3 consists of 15 residues. The J segment lost 6 bases and the V segment lost 6 bases, leaving 6 bases of the junction unmatched. CDR1 is MNHEY and CDR2 is SMNVEV in the germline V gene (reference sequence). Here the CDR3 reads CASRRLAGLSGELFF. CDR3 bases: TGTGCCAGCAGGCGACTAGCGGGGCTATCCGGGGAGCTGTTTTTT.

The chain is built from TRBV4-1 and TRBJ1-2; no reliable D call. The CDR3 extends over 12 amino acids. Germline assignment: CDR1 MGHRA and CDR2 YSYEKL. V dropped 1 base and J dropped 8 bases, with 8 bases sitting between them. The CDR3 region has the DNA TGCGCCAGCAGCCAAGGAATAGAGGGCTACACCTTC. Translating gives CASSQGIEGYTF.

The genes are TRBV5-4 and TRBJ2-3; TRBD2 agrees at 12 bases. The junction had 3 bases not matched to a gene; V was cut back by 3 bases and J by 4 bases. CDR3 length: 15 amino acids. The V gene's germline CDR1 is SGHNT and CDR2 YYREEE (reference sequence). Written as DNA, the CDR3 is TGTGCCAGCAGCTGGGCTAGCGGGAGGGCAGATACGCAGTATTTT. Protein: CASSWASGRADTQYF. Together with reference TRBV5-4 and TRBJ2-3, the CDR3 gives the full variable domain: ETGVTQSPTHLIKTRGQQVTLRCSSQSGHNTVSWYQQALGQGPQFIFQYYREEENGRGNFPPRFSGLQFPNYSSELNVNALELDDSALYLCASSWASGRADTQYFGPGTRLTVL.

The chain is built from TRBV9 and TRBJ2-5; the D gene is possibly TRBD1 (8 bases). CDR3 length: 14 amino acids. Trimming removed 2 bases at V and 5 bases at J, with 13 bases between. CDR1 SGDLS and CDR2 YYNGEE come from the germline V gene. The CDR3 is CASSVGQGGETQYF. The CDR3 coding sequence is TGTGCCAGCAGCGTCGGACAGGGAGGGGAGACCCAGTACTTC.